Below are 16 T cell receptor beta chains sequenced from a single sample in a study of shared clonotypes between healthy human individuals. Repertoires were generated with immunoSEQ multiplex PCR, while TCRdb's copy carries only in-frame clones and drops some. The sample gives about 2.3 million clones, approximately 95% of which show up once; about 0.39% is in the top ten. Material: naive CD4+ T cells from PBMCs. The sample's subset: CD45RA+ positively selected. These receptors all stem from a man aged 18 to 30 in good health. Some clones in this sample may be carry-over from other donors' samples.

The V and J genes are TRBV28 and TRBJ2-3, with D perhaps TRBD2 (5 bases). The CDR3 spans 15 residues. V was cut by 6 bases and J by 8 bases, with 21 bases left in between. Germline CDR1 reads MDHEN; CDR2 reads SYDVKM. CDR3 nucleotide sequence: TGTGCCAGCAGCTCCGCCGGCCCCCAAGGAGGTACGCAGTATTTT. Its protein product is CASSSAGPQGGTQYF.

This clone showed up just once. The chain is built from TRBV9 and TRBJ2-7; D is undetermined. V lost 0 bases, J lost 0 bases, and 10 bases lay in between. Germline CDR1 and CDR2: SGDLS and YYNGEE. The CDR3 is made up of 15 amino acids. The CDR3 region is CASSVEGASSYEQYF. The CDR3 coding sequence is TGTGCCAGCAGCGTAGAGGGCGCGAGCTCCTACGAGCAGTACTTC.

This rearrangement joins TRBV28 to TRBJ2-5; TRBD2 agrees at 7 bases. This CDR3 is 13 amino acids long. With 5 bases clipped from V and 5 bases from J, the junction kept 5 bases outside the gene matches. Germline values: CDR1 MDHEN, CDR2 SYDVKM. The CDR3 DNA reads as TGTGCCAGCAGTCGGACTAGTTTGGAGACCCAGTACTTC. It codes for CASSRTSLETQYF.

This clone was seen more than once but under ten times. The chain employs TRBV27 and TRBJ1-2; D is perhaps TRBD1 (5 bases). The CDR3 contains 13 residues. V lost 8 bases and J lost 2, with 12 bases in between. Germline V CDR1 and CDR2: MNHEY, SMNVEV (reference sequence). DNA for the CDR3: TGTGCCAGCGCCATGGCAGGGAACTATGGCTACACCTTC. Its translation is CASAMAGNYGYTF.

The chain joins TRBV2 to TRBJ2-1, with TRBD2 matching over 7 bases. This CDR3 has 15 residues. Germline trimming cut 4 bases from V and 4 bases from J; bases unmatched to any gene: 7. In germline, CDR1 is SNHLY, CDR2 FYNNEI. For the CDR3, the DNA is TGTGCCAGCAGTGTACGGGACTACAAGTACAATGAGCAGTTCTTC. Protein sequence: CASSVRDYKYNEQFF.

The rearrangement links TRBV4-1 to TRBJ1-5, with TRBD1 matching over 7 bases. V shed 5 bases and J 0 bases; nucleotides not matched to a gene: 7. The CDR3 is 16 amino acids. Germline CDR1 is MGHRA and CDR2 is YSYEKL. Here the CDR3 DNA reads TGCGCCAGCAGCTCACCGGGACAGACTAGCAATCAGCCCCAGCATTTT. This translates into CASSSPGQTSNQPQHF.

Of note for this clone: Other DNA sequences in the sample encode the same CDR3. V usage is TRBV18 and J usage is TRBJ2-3; no clear D. The CDR3 length is 11 residues. Germline V gene sequence: CDR1 KGHSH, CDR2 LQKENI. Trimming cost V 6 bases and J 5 bases, with 6 bases left between them. The CDR3 spells CASSPGDTQYF. CDR3 DNA sequence: TGTGCCAGCTCTCCGGGAGATACGCAGTATTTT.

The genes are TRBV6-1 and TRBJ2-7; the D is unclear. Germline CDR1 MNHNS, CDR2 SASEGT. V lost 3 bases, J lost 7 bases, and 13 bases lay in between. This CDR3 contains 13 residues. CDR3 loop: CASSEGFSLEQYF. The CDR3 nucleotides are TGTGCCAGCAGTGAGGGTTTTAGCTTGGAGCAGTACTTC.

This chain links TRBV28 with TRBJ2-7; tentative D call: TRBD2 (7 bases). There are 15 residues in the CDR3. The V gene lost 3 bases and the J gene lost 3 bases, with 15 bases spanning the gap. The germline CDR1 and CDR2 sequences are MDHEN and SYDVKM. The CDR3 is CASSLGGATGYEQYF. CDR3 in DNA: TGTGCCAGCAGTTTGGGGGGGGCGACGGGCTACGAGCAGTACTTC. The full variable domain, in which reference TRBV28 and TRBJ2-7 provide the parts outside the CDR3, is DVKVTQSSRYLVKRTGEKVFLECVQDMDHENMFWYRQDPGLGLRLIYFSYDVKMKEKGDIPEGYSVSREKKERFSLILESASTNQTSMYLCASSLGGATGYEQYFGPGTRLTVT.

V gene TRBV9 combines with J gene TRBJ2-1; D gene ambiguous. CDR3 size: 15 residues. The V end was cut by 0 bases, the J end by 1 base, with 8 bases between. Germline values: CDR1 SGDLS, CDR2 YYNGEE. Written as DNA, the CDR3 is TGTGCCAGCAGCGTAGGGGTTGTGTCCTACAATGAGCAGTTCTTC. Its translation is CASSVGVVSYNEQFF.

V is TRBV7-2 and J is TRBJ2-5; D is unresolved. Deletions cut 1 base from V and 11 bases from J, with 8 bases between. This CDR3 has 11 amino acids. Germline CDR1 and CDR2: SGHTA and FQGNSA. For the CDR3, the DNA is TGTGCCAGCAGCTTAGAGGTCCGGCAGTACTTC. The encoded protein is CASSLEVRQYF.

The V gene is TRBV30, the J gene TRBJ2-2, with TRBD2 identical over 10 bases. J gave up 3 bases and V 3 bases, and 13 bases lay outside the gene matches. CDR3 length: 18 amino acids. Germline assignment: CDR1 GTSNPN and CDR2 SVGIG (reference sequence). The CDR3 DNA reads as TGTGCCTGGAGGAGAGGGACTAGCGCATTATACCACACCGGGGAGCTGTTTTTT. Its translation is CAWRRGTSALYHTGELFF.

The chain employs TRBV18 and TRBJ2-1; TRBD1 aligns across 12 bases. The CDR3 length is 16 residues. V shed 2 bases, J shed 8 bases, and the junction held 7 bases outside the gene matches. In germline, CDR1 is KGHSH, CDR2 LQKENI. CDR3 in DNA: TGTGCCAGCTCACCATGGGCGGGACAGGGGGCACATGAGCAGTTCTTC. As protein: CASSPWAGQGAHEQFF.

V and J are TRBV19 and TRBJ1-2; tentative D call: TRBD1 (6 bases). V lost 1 base and J 9 bases, leaving 12 bases between the germline ends. Germline V gene sequence: CDR1 LNHDA, CDR2 SQIVND (reference sequence). The CDR3 has 13 amino acids. Here the CDR3 reads CASSIVTGNSYTF. CDR3 bases: TGTGCCAGTAGTATAGTAACAGGGAACAGCTACACCTTC.

This chain joins TRBV28 and TRBJ2-7; 9 nucleotides agree with TRBD2. Germline CDR1 and CDR2: MDHEN and SYDVKM. The V segment lost 6 bases and the J segment 3 bases; nucleotides outside the gene matches: 9. The CDR3 runs 15 residues. Here the CDR3 reads CASRDLAGWDYEQYF. CDR3 DNA sequence: TGTGCCAGCAGAGATCTAGCGGGATGGGACTACGAGCAGTACTTC.

This rearrangement joins TRBV11-2 to TRBJ2-2; 10 bases are a match to TRBD2. The V gene's germline CDR1 is SGHAT and CDR2 FQNNGV. There are 18 residues in the CDR3. Trimming removed 5 bases from V and 5 bases from J; junction bases left unmatched: 14. CDR3 sequence reads: CASSAENGLAGVTGELFF. In DNA form, the CDR3 reads TGTGCCAGCAGCGCAGAGAATGGTCTAGCGGGAGTTACCGGGGAGCTGTTTTTT. Filled out from reference TRBV11-2 and TRBJ2-2, the complete variable domain reads EAGVAQSPRYKIIEKRQSVAFWCNPISGHATLYWYQQILGQGPKLLIQFQNNGVVDDSQLPKDRFSAERLKGVDSTLKIQPAKLEDSAVYLCASSAENGLAGVTGELFFGEGSRLTVL.